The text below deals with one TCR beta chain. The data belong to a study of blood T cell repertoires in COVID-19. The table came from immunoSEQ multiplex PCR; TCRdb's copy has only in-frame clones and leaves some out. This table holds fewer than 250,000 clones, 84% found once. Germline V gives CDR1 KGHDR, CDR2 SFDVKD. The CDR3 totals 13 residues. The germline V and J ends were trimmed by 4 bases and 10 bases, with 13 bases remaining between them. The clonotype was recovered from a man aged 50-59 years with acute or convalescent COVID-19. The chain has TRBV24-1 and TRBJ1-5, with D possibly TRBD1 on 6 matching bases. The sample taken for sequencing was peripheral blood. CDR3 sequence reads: CATSEYKQGPQHF. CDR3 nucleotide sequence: TGTGCCACCAGTGAGTACAAACAGGGTCCCCAGCATTTT.